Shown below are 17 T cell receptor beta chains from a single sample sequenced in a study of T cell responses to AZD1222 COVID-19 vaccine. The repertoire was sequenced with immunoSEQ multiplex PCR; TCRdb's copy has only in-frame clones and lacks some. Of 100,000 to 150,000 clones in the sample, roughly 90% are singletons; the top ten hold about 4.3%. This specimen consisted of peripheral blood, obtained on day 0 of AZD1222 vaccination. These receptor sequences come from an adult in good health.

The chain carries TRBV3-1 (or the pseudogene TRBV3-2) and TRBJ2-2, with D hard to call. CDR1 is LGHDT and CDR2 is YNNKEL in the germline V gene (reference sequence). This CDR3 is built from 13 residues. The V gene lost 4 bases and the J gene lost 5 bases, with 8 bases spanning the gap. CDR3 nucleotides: TGTGCCAGCAGCCCCTATGGTACCGGGGAGCTGTTTTTT. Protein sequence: CASSPYGTGELFF.

The CDR3 protein is CASSEGNRNEKLFF. The CDR3 region has the DNA TGTGCCAGCAGTGAGGGGAACCGGAATGAAAAACTGTTTTTT. The chain has TRBV2 and TRBJ1-4; no definite D call. Deletions cut 3 bases from V and 5 bases from J, with 10 bases between. From germline, CDR1 is SNHLY and CDR2 FYNNEI. The CDR3 has 14 residues. The entire variable domain, with the rest obtained from reference TRBV2 and TRBJ1-4, is as follows: EPEVTQTPSHQVTQMGQEVILRCVPISNHLYFYWYRQILGQKVEFLVSFYNNEISEKSEIFDDQFSVERPDGSNFTLKIRSTKLEDSAMYFCASSEGNRNEKLFFGSGTQLSVL.

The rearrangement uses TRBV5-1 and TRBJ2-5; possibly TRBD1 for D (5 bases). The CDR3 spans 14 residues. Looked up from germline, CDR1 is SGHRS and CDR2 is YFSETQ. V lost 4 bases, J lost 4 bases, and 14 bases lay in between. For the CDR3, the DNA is TGCGCCAGCAGCCTGGTGCAGGGTATAGAGACCCAGTACTTC. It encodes CASSLVQGIETQYF.

The CDR3 DNA reads as TGTGCCAGCAGCCTTAGGTGGACAGGGGCTTTCTTT. It codes for CASSLRWTGAFF. The chain links TRBV7-9 to TRBJ1-1, with TRBD1 matching over 8 bases. This CDR3 region has 12 residues. Per germline, CDR1 SEHNR and CDR2 FQNEAQ (reference sequence). Losses at the gene ends were 5 bases for V and 11 bases for J; bases not matched to a gene: 7.

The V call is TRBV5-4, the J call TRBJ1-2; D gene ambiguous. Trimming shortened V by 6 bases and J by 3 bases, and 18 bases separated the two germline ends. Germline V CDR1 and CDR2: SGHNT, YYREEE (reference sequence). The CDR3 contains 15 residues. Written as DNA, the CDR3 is TGTGCCAGCACCCATGAGCTAGGAAAGGACTATGGCTACACCTTC. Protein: CASTHELGKDYGYTF.

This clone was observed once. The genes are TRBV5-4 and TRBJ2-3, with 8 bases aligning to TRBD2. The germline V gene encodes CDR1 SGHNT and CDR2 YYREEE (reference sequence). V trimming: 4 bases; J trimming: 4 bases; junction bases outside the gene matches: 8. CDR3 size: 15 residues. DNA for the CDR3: TGTGCCAGCAGCCTCCAGCGGGGGCAGGCAGATACGCAGTATTTT. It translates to CASSLQRGQADTQYF.

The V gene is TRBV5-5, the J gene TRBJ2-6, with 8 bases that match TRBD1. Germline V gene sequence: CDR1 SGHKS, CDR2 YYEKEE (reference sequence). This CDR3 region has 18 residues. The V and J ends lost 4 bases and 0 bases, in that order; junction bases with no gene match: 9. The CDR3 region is CASSTRTGFNSGANVLTF. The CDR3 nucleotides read TGTGCCAGCAGCACCAGGACAGGGTTTAACTCTGGGGCCAACGTCCTGACTTTC.

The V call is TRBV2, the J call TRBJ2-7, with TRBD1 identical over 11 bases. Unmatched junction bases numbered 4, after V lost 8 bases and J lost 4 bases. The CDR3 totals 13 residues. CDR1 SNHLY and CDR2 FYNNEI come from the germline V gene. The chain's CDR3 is CASAGTGGYEQYF. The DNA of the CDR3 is TGTGCCAGCGCGGGGACAGGGGGGTACGAGCAGTACTTC.

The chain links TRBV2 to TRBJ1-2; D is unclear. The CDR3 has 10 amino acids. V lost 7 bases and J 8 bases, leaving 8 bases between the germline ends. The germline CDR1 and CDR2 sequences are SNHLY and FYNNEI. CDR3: CASKVGGYTF. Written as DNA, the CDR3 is TGTGCCAGCAAAGTAGGGGGCTACACCTTC.

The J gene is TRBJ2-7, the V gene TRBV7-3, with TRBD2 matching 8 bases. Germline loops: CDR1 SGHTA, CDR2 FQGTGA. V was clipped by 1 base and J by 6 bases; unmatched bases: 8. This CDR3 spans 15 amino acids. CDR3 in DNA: TGTGCCAGCAGCTTAATGGGCGGGAGGCCGCGCGAGCAGTACTTC. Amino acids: CASSLMGGRPREQYF.

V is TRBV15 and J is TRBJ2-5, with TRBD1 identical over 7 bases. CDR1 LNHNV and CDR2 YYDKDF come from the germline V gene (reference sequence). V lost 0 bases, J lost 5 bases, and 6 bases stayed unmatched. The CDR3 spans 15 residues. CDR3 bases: TGTGCCACCAGCAGAGATATGAGACAGGGTGAGACCCAGTACTTC. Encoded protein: CATSRDMRQGETQYF.

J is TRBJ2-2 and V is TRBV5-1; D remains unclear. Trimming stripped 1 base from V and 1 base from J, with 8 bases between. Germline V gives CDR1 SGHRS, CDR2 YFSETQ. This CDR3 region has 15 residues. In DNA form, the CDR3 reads TGCGCCAGCAGCTTGTCAAGTGGGAACACCGGGGAGCTGTTTTTT. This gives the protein CASSLSSGNTGELFF.

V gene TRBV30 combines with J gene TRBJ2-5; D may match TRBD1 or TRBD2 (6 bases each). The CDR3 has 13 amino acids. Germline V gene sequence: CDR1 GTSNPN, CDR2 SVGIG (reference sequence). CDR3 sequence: CSLQGTGVETQYF. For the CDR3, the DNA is TGTTCACTTCAGGGGACGGGGGTTGAGACCCAGTACTTC.

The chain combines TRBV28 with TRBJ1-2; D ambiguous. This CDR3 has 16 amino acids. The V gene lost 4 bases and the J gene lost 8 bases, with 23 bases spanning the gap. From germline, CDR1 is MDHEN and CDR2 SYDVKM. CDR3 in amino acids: CASSSTLFSSGHGYTF. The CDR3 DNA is TGTGCCAGCAGTTCAACCTTGTTCTCGTCGGGCCACGGCTACACCTTC.

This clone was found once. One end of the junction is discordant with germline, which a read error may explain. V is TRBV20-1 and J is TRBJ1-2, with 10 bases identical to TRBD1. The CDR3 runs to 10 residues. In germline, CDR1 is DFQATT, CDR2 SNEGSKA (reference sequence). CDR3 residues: CSANRQGAAF. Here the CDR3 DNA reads TGCAGTGCTAACCGACAGGGGGCCGCCTTC.

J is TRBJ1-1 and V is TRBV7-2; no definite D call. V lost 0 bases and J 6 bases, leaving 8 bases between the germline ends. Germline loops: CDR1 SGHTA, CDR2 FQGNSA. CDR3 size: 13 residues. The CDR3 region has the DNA TGTGCCAGCAGCTTAGCGCATGGATCTGAAGCTTTCTTT. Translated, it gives CASSLAHGSEAFF.

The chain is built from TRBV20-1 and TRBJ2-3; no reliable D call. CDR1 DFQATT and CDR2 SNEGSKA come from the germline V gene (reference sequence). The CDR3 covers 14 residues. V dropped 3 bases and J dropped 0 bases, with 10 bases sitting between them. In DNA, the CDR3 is TGCAGTGCTAGTGGGCTATCCAGCACAGATACGCAGTATTTT. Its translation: CSASGLSSTDTQYF.